This T cell receptor beta chain was recovered during a study of T cell clusters in autoimmune cytopenias. Points from the study as a whole: The T cell clusters were defined only in silico, without experimental functional validation. TRB repertoire shifts in secondary cytopenia and chronic lymphocytic leukemia mostly reflected lymphoma, not autoimmunity.

TRB amplification used 250 ng of peripheral blood genomic DNA. One tube held mixed TRB-A and TRB-B primer pools for touch-down PCR. TCRdb reanalyzed the multiplex PCR reads, giving one entry per CDR3 protein sequence and no DNA. This listing includes more than 4,000 distinct CDR3 sequences. Germline CDR1 reads MNHEY; CDR2 reads SVGAGI. The CDR3 is 15 residues long. Turning to this clonotype: What it recognizes is unknown.

These sequences were also reported in another study, on T cell repertoires in aging, cancer and after chemotherapy. From that paper: In healthy donors, age-related TCR diversity loss mainly reflected lost richness. The repertoire data cannot show anything about immunological memory following chemotherapy.

The chain employs TRBV6-5 and TRBJ2-5; checking the TCRdb D call of TRBD2 is not possible without DNA. The receptor's source is a human donor in good health. Specimen: peripheral blood. The CDR3 here is CASSYSGRVQETQYF.